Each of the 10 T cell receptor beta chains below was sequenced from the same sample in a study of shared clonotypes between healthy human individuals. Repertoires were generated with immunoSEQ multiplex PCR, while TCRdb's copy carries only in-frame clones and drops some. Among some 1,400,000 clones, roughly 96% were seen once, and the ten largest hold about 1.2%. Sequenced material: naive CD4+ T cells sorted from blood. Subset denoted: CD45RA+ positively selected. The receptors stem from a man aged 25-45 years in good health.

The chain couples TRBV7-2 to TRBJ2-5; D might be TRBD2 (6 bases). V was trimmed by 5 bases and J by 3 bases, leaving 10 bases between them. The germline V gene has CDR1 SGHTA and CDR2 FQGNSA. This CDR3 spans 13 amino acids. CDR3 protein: CASSRDSKETQYF. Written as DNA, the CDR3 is TGTGCCAGCAGCCGGGACTCCAAAGAGACCCAGTACTTC.

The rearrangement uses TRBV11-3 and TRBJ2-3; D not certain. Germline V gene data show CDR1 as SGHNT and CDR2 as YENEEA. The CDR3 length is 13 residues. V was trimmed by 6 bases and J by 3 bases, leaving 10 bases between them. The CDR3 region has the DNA TGTGCCAGCAGACTTTCGAGTACAGATACGCAGTATTTT. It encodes CASRLSSTDTQYF.

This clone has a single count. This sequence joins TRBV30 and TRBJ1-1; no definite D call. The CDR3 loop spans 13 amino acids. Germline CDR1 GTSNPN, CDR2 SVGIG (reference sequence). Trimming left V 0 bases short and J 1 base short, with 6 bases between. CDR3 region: CAWSVDSNTEAFF. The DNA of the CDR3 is TGTGCCTGGAGTGTTGACTCGAACACTGAAGCTTTCTTT.

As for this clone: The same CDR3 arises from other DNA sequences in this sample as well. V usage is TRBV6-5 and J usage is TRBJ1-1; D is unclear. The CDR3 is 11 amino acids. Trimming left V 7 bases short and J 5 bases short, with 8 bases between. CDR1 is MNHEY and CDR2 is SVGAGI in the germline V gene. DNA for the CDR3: TGTGCCAGCACCCATGGGACTGAAGCTTTCTTT. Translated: CASTHGTEAFF.

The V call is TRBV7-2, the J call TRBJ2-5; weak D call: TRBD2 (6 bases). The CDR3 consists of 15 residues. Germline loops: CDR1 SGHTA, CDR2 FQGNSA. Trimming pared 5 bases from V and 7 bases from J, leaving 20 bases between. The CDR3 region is CASSPRVRRGGTQYF. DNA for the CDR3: TGTGCCAGCAGCCCCCGGGTGAGGAGGGGAGGGACCCAGTACTTC.

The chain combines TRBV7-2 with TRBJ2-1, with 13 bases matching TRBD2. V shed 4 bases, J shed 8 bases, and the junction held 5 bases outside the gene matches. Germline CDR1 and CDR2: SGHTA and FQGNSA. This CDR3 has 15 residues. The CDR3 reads CASSSMTSGRHEQFF. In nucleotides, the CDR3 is TGTGCCAGCAGCTCGATGACTAGCGGGAGGCATGAGCAGTTCTTC.

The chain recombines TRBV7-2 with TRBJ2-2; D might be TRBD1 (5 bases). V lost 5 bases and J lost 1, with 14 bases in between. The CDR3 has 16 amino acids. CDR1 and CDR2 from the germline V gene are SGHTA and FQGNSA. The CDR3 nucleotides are TGTGCCAGCAGCAGAGCGACAGCTAAGAACACCGGGGAGCTGTTTTTT. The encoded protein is CASSRATAKNTGELFF.

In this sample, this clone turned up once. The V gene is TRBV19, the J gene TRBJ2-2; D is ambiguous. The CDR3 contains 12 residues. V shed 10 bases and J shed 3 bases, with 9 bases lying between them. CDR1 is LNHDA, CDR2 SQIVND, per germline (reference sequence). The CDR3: CAIHSDTGELFF. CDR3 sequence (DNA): TGTGCCATTCATTCGGACACCGGGGAGCTGTTTTTT.

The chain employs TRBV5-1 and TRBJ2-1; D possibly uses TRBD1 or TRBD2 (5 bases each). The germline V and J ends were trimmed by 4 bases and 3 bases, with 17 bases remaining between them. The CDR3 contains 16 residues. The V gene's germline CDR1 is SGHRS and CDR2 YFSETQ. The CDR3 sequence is CASSPPGLAVYNEQFF. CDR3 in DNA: TGCGCCAGCAGCCCCCCAGGGCTAGCAGTCTACAATGAGCAGTTCTTC.

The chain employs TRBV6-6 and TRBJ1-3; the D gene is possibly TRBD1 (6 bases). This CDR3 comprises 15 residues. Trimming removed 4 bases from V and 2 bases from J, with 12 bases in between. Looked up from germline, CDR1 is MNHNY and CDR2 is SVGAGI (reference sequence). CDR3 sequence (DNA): TGTGCCAGCAGTTTCACAGGGATAGCTGGAAACACCATATATTTT. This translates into CASSFTGIAGNTIYF.